This is a list of T cell receptor beta chains from one sample in a study of T-cell memory formation after mild COVID-19. MiXCR, applied by TCRdb to the 5' RACE reads, yields one record per CDR3 protein. The data contain 450,000 to 700,000 distinct CDR3 sequences, roughly 18% of them singletons. Material for sequencing was PBMCs or a T cell subset sorted from them (not recorded which). These receptors were collected from an adult woman who had mild COVID-19 (a few samples of this study predate the infection). Cell type and time point are not known. CDR3s include the opening cysteine and the closing phenylalanine or tryptophan. Fields, in order: clone size, V gene, J gene, D gene, CDR3 DNA, CDR3 protein. A D gene is named only where the DNA matches it firmly. The size field is filled for only some rows; it gives once, few, many or a size class.

clone size: few
V gene: TRBV18
J gene: TRBJ2-7
D gene: .
CDR3 DNA: TGTGCCAGCTCACCACCAATGGGGGCCTACGAGCAGTACTTC
CDR3 protein: CASSPPMGAYEQYF

clone size: .
V gene: TRBV6-6
J gene: TRBJ2-2
D gene: TRBD2
CDR3 DNA: TGTGCCAGCAGTTACAGGATCGTCGGGGGGGCCCCTATTGGACAGCTTAGTCCCCCCGGGGAGCTGTTTTTT
CDR3 protein: CASSYRIVGGAPIGQLSPPGELFF

clone size: once
V gene: TRBV6-1
J gene: TRBJ2-7
D gene: .
CDR3 DNA: TGTGCCAGCAGTGAAGTTGGGTCTGGGAAAAGGACCTACGAGCAGTACTTC
CDR3 protein: CASSEVGSGKRTYEQYF

clone size: .
V gene: TRBV5-6
J gene: TRBJ2-7
D gene: .
CDR3 DNA: TGTGCCAGCAGCTCGATACAATTTGGGACAGAGAAACCCGCGGGGGAGCAGTACTTC
CDR3 protein: CASSSIQFGTEKPAGEQYF

clone size: .
V gene: TRBV20-1
J gene: TRBJ2-6
D gene: .
CDR3 DNA: TGCAGTGCTAGACTGCAGGGTGGGCCCTCTGGGGCCAACGTCCTGACTTTC
CDR3 protein: CSARLQGGPSGANVLTF

clone size: .
V gene: TRBV28
J gene: TRBJ2-1
D gene: TRBD2
CDR3 DNA: TGTGCCAGCAGTTCACTAGCGGGAGTTTCTGATGAGCAGTTCTTC
CDR3 protein: CASSSLAGVSDEQFF

clone size: few
V gene: TRBV30
J gene: TRBJ1-5
D gene: .
CDR3 DNA: TGTGCCTGGAGTGTTGGGTTGAATCAGCCCCAGCATTTT
CDR3 protein: CAWSVGLNQPQHF

clone size: .
V gene: TRBV7-2
J gene: TRBJ1-2
D gene: .
CDR3 DNA: TGTGCCAGCAGCTTAGTGTTTGGGGGTACTAACTATGGCTACACCTTC
CDR3 protein: CASSLVFGGTNYGYTF

clone size: many
V gene: TRBV3-1
J gene: TRBJ1-5
D gene: .
CDR3 DNA: TGTGCCAGCAGCCGGACAGCTAATCAGCCCCAGCATTTT
CDR3 protein: CASSRTANQPQHF

clone size: .
V gene: TRBV9
J gene: TRBJ2-5
D gene: TRBD2
CDR3 DNA: TGTGCCAGCAGCGCGGGGACTAGCGGAACCCAAGAGACCCAGTACTTC
CDR3 protein: CASSAGTSGTQETQYF

clone size: few
V gene: TRBV5-1
J gene: TRBJ2-7
D gene: TRBD2
CDR3 DNA: TGCGCCAGCAGCTTGGGGGCGGGAGCCAGCTCCTACGAGCAGTACTTC
CDR3 protein: CASSLGAGASSYEQYF